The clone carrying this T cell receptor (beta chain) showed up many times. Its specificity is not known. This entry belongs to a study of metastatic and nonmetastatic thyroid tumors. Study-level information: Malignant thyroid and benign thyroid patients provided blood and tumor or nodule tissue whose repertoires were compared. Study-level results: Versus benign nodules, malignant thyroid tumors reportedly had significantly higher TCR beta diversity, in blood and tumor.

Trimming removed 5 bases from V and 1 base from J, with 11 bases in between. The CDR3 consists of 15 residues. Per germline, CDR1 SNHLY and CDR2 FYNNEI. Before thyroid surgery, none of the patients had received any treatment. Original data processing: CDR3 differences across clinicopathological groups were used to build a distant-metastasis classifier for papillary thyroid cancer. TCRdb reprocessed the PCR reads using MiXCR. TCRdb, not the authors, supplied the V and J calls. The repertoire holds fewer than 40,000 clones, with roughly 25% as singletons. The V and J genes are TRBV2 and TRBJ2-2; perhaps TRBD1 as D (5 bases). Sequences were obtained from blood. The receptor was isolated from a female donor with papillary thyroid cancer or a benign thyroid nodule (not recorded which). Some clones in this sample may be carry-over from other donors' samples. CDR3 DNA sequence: TGTGCCAGCAGTTATGTTCAGGGGAACACCGGGGAGCTGTTTTTT. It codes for CASSYVQGNTGELFF.